This T cell receptor (beta chain) was identified during a study of control samples from healthy donors and cancer patients. The V gene lost 1 base and the J gene lost 1 base, with 5 bases spanning the gap. Germline CDR1 LGHNA, CDR2 YNFKEQ. The CDR3 totals 14 residues. Sequenced by immunoSEQ multiplex PCR; TCRdb stores in-frame clones only, minus some. This table has fewer than 110,000 clones, approximately 90% appearing once. This TCR came from a man aged 30 to 39 in good health. The sample taken for sequencing was blood. The chain links TRBV4-2 to TRBJ2-4; D unresolved. CDR3 protein: CASSQVGAKNIQYF. CDR3 DNA sequence: TGTGCCAGCAGCCAAGTTGGGGCCAAAAACATTCAGTACTTC.